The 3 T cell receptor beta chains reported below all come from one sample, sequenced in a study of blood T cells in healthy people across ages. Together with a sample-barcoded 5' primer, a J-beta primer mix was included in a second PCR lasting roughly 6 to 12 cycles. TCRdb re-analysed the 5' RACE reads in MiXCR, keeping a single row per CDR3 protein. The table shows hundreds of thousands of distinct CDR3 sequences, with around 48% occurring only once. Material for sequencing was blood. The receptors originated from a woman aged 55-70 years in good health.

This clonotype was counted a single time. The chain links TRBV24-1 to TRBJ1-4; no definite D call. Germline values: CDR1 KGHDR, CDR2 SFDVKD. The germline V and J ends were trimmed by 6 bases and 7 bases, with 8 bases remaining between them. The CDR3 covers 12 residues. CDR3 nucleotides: TGTGCCACCAGTTTCCGGGGTGAAAAACTGTTTTTT. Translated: CATSFRGEKLFF.

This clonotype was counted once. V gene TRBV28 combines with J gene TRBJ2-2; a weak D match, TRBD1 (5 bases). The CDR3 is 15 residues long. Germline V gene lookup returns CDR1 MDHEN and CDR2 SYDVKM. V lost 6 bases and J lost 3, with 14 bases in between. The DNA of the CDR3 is TGTGCCAGCAGAAAAAGGCAGGGCTACACCGGGGAGCTGTTTTTT. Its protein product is CASRKRQGYTGELFF.

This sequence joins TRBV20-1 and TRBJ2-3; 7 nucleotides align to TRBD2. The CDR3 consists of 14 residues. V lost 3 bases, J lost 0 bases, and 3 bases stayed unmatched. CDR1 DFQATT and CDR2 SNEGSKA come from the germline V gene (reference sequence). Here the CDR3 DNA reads TGCAGTGCTAGCTTTAGCGGGAGCACAGATACGCAGTATTTT. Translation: CSASFSGSTDTQYF.